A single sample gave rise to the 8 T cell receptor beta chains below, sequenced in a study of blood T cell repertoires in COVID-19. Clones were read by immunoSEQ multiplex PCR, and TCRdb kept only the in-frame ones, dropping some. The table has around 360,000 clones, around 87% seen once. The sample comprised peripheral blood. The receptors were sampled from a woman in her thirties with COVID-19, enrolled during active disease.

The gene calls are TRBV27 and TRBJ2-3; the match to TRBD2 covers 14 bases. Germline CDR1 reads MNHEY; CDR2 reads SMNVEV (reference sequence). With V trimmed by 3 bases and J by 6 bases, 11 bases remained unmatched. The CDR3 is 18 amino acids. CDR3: CASSFRLAGGFRQDTQYF. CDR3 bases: TGTGCCAGCAGTTTCCGACTAGCGGGAGGGTTCCGCCAGGATACGCAGTATTTT.

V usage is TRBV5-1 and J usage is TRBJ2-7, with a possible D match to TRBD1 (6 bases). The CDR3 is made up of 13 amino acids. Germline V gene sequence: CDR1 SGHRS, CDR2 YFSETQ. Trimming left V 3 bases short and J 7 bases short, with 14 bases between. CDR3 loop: CASSSNQGREQYF. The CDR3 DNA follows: TGCGCCAGCAGCTCAAACCAGGGGCGAGAGCAGTACTTC.

CDR3 nucleotides: TGTGCCAGCAGTTACTGGGACATAACAGGACAGGCAGCGTTCATGAACACTGAAGCTTTCTTT. Translation: CASSYWDITGQAAFMNTEAFF. The rearrangement uses TRBV6-2 or TRBV6-3 and TRBJ1-1; 7 positions match TRBD1. There are 21 residues in the CDR3. The junction had 20 bases not matched to a gene; V was cut back by 1 base and J by 0 bases. CDR1 is MNHEY, CDR2 SVGEGT, per germline.

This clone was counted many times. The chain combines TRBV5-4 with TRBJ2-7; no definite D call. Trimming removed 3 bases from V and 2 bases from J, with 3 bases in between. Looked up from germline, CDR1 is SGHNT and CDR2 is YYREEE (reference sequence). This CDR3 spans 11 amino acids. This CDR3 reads CASSSAYEQYF. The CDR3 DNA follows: TGTGCCAGCAGCTCAGCCTACGAGCAGTACTTC.

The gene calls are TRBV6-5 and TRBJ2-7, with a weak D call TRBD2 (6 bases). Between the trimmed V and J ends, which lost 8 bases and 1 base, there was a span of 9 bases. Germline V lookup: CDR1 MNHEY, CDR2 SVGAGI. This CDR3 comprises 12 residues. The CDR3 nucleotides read TGTGCCAGCGCTCGGGGGTCCTACGAGCAGTACTTC. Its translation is CASARGSYEQYF.

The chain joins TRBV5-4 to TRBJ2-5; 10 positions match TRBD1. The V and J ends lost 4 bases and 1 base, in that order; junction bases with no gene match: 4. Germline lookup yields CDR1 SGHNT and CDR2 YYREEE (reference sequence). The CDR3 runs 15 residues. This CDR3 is CASSMTGGGQETQYF. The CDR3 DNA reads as TGTGCCAGCAGCATGACAGGGGGCGGCCAAGAGACCCAGTACTTC.

Here the CDR3 DNA reads TGTGCCAGCAGCCAAAGTGCGGGGGGGACAGGGGATAATTCACCCCTCCACTTT. This codes for CASSQSAGGTGDNSPLHF. This chain joins TRBV9 and TRBJ1-6; TRBD1 agrees at 10 bases. The V segment lost 4 bases and the J segment 5 bases; nucleotides outside the gene matches: 12. The CDR3 is 18 amino acids. Germline CDR1 and CDR2: SGDLS and YYNGEE. The entire variable domain, with the rest obtained from reference TRBV9 and TRBJ1-6, is as follows: DSGVTQTPKHLITATGQRVTLRCSPRSGDLSVYWYQQSLDQGLQFLIQYYNGEERAKGNILERFSAQQFPDLHSELNLSSLELGDSALYFCASSQSAGGTGDNSPLHFGNGTRLTVT.

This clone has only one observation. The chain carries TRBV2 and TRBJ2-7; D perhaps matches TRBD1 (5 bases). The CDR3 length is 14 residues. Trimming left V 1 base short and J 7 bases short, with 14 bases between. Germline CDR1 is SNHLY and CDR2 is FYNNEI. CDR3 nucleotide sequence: TGTGCCAGCAGTGAAGTCCGTATTGCAGGGGAGCAGTACTTC. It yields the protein CASSEVRIAGEQYF.